The 14 T cell receptor beta chains below all came from one sample that was sequenced in a study of blood T cell repertoires in COVID-19 (dated by TCRdb to 2018 to 2020). Libraries were made using the immunoSEQ multiplex PCR assay. TCRdb limited this immuneACCESS table to in-frame rearrangements with V and J called. A share of clones is missing; checked studies link under half to unresolved V genes, and the rest is unexplained. This sample gives nearly 300,000 clones in total; 89% of them show up just once. The ten largest clonotypes hold less than 3.5% of the sample. The sample was PBMCs or T cells enriched from blood (not recorded which). All receptors come from a woman in her fifties or sixties who had been exposed to COVID-19.

The chain recombines TRBV10-3 with TRBJ2-7; 8 bases are a match to TRBD2. The CDR3 length is 15 residues. Germline values: CDR1 ENHRY, CDR2 SYGVKD. V dropped 4 bases and J dropped 1; count of bases not matched to a gene: 6. The CDR3 coding sequence is TGTGCCATCAGTGCTACTAGCGGAAATTCCTACGAGCAGTACTTC. Its translation: CAISATSGNSYEQYF.

The chain uses TRBV3-1 (or the pseudogene TRBV3-2) and TRBJ1-5; D is possibly TRBD1 (6 bases). V was trimmed by 0 bases and J by 6 bases, leaving 12 bases between them. CDR1 and CDR2 (germline): LGHDT, YNNKEL (reference sequence). The CDR3 has 15 residues. CDR3 sequence reads: CASSQDFGGFQPQHF. CDR3 sequence (DNA): TGTGCCAGCAGCCAAGATTTTGGGGGCTTTCAGCCCCAGCATTTT.

The chain joins TRBV7-2 to TRBJ2-7; the match to TRBD2 covers 10 bases. Germline loops: CDR1 SGHTA, CDR2 FQGNSA. This CDR3 is 15 amino acids long. V was clipped by 4 bases and J by 5 bases; unmatched bases: 8. DNA for the CDR3: TGTGCCAGCAGCTCAACAGCGGGGGGGCCAGACGAGCAGTACTTC. Amino acid sequence: CASSSTAGGPDEQYF. Combining the CDR3 with reference TRBV7-2 and TRBJ2-7 gives the whole variable domain GAGVSQSPSNKVTEKGKDVELRCDPISGHTALYWYRQSLGQGLEFLIYFQGNSAPDKSGLPSDRFSAERTGGSVSTLTIQRTQQEDSAVYLCASSSTAGGPDEQYFGPGTRLTVT.

This clone was recorded only once. This sequence joins TRBV6-5 and TRBJ2-7, with 8 bases that match TRBD1. Germline V gene data show CDR1 as MNHEY and CDR2 as SVGAGI. The CDR3 totals 13 residues. After removal of 6 bases from V and 5 bases from J, the junction contained 6 bases not matched to a gene. This CDR3 is CASRRQGIDEQYF. Here the CDR3 DNA reads TGTGCCAGCAGACGACAGGGGATCGACGAGCAGTACTTC.

This chain links TRBV28 with TRBJ1-6; 7 nucleotides agree with TRBD1. Looked up from germline, CDR1 is MDHEN and CDR2 is SYDVKM. The CDR3 consists of 16 residues. The J segment lost 8 bases and the V segment lost 9 bases, leaving 16 bases of the junction unmatched. DNA of the CDR3: TGTGCCAGTTTCGGTTCCCCGACAGGGAAATATTCACCCCTCCACTTT. Translating it yields CASFGSPTGKYSPLHF.

The chain carries TRBV29-1 and TRBJ2-7; D is unresolved. The V end was cut by 4 bases, the J end by 2 bases, with 9 bases between. Germline CDR1 reads SQVTM; CDR2 reads ANQGSEA. This CDR3 region has 12 residues. The chain's CDR3 is CSVAPGPYEQYF. CDR3 DNA: TGCAGCGTTGCTCCAGGCCCCTACGAGCAGTACTTC.

The rearrangement joins TRBV9 to TRBJ1-2; 7 bases map to TRBD1. In germline, CDR1 is SGDLS, CDR2 YYNGEE. V gave up 3 bases and J gave up 1 base; unmatched junction bases: 3. CDR3 length: 14 residues. In DNA, the CDR3 is TGTGCCAGCAGCGGACAGGGTGGTAACTATGGCTACACCTTC. The encoded protein is CASSGQGGNYGYTF.

This clone showed up just a few times. This rearrangement joins TRBV5-4 to TRBJ2-7, with 10 bases that match TRBD1. Germline V gene lookup returns CDR1 SGHNT and CDR2 YYREEE (reference sequence). Trimming cost V 1 base and J 6 bases; bases outside gene matches: 10. This CDR3 has 16 amino acids. In nucleotides, the CDR3 is TGTGCCAGCAGCTTGTATGGGACAGGGGCTTCTCGCGAGCAGTACTTC. It yields the protein CASSLYGTGASREQYF.

This clone was detected once. In DNA, the CDR3 is TGTGCCAGCAGTTCATTCGGGCCCTCCGGGGGTGAGCAGTTCTTC. This translates into CASSSFGPSGGEQFF. The gene calls are TRBV27 and TRBJ2-1, with D maybe TRBD2 (6 bases). CDR3 length: 15 residues. V was shortened by 4 bases and J by 9 bases, with 19 bases between the two germline ends. The V gene's germline CDR1 is MNHEY and CDR2 SMNVEV (reference sequence).

This clone was seen just once. The rearrangement uses TRBV11-1 and TRBJ2-7; 9 positions agree with TRBD1. Germline CDR1 is SGHAT and CDR2 is FQDESV (reference sequence). With V trimmed by 5 bases and J by 7 bases, 6 bases remained unmatched. The CDR3 is 13 residues long. The CDR3 DNA reads as TGTGCCAGCAGCCACCGGGACAGGGATGAGCAGTACTTC. Translating it yields CASSHRDRDEQYF. The full variable domain, completed using reference TRBV11-1 and TRBJ2-7, is EAEVAQSPRYKITEKSQAVAFWCDPISGHATLYWYRQILGQGPELLVQFQDESVVDDSQLPKDRFSAERLKGVDSTLKIQPAELGDSAMYLCASSHRDRDEQYFGPGTRLTVT.

V usage is TRBV6-2 or TRBV6-3 and J usage is TRBJ2-5, with a tentative D call TRBD2 (6 bases). V shed 0 bases and J shed 4 bases, with 9 bases lying between them. This CDR3 has 14 amino acids. Looked up from germline, CDR1 is MNHEY and CDR2 is SVGEGT. The CDR3 loop is CASSYSGGVETQYF. CDR3 DNA: TGTGCCAGCAGTTACTCGGGAGGAGTAGAGACCCAGTACTTC.

With respect to this clone: An end of the junction does not agree with germline; a read error may underlie this. The chain is built from TRBV3-1 (or the pseudogene TRBV3-2) and TRBJ1-2, with no clear D. The CDR3 has 11 residues. Germline CDR1 reads LGHDT; CDR2 reads YNNKEL (reference sequence). CDR3 sequence: CASSQGSGIFF. In nucleotides, the CDR3 is TGTGCCAGCAGCCAAGGAAGCGGAATCTTCTTC.

This chain joins TRBV4-1 and TRBJ1-2; D remains ambiguous. Per the germline V gene, CDR1 is MGHRA and CDR2 is YSYEKL. Trimming pared 2 bases from V and 8 bases from J, leaving 12 bases between. The CDR3 covers 13 residues. The CDR3 DNA follows: TGCGCCAGCAGCCAACCCCCGGAGTGGGGCTACACCTTC. It yields the protein CASSQPPEWGYTF.

The V gene is TRBV2, the J gene TRBJ1-2, with D uncertain. The CDR3 is 13 residues long. V shed 7 bases and J shed 1 base, with 10 bases lying between them. Germline loops: CDR1 SNHLY, CDR2 FYNNEI. The CDR3 DNA reads TGTGCCAGCACCATGAGGGATAACTATGGCTACACCTTC. Translated: CASTMRDNYGYTF.